Here is one T cell receptor (beta chain) with its context. The data originate from a study of sequential checkpoint blockade in melanoma. The assay was immunoSEQ multiplex PCR, and TCRdb's table has in-frame clones only and misses some. The sample shows over 9,500 clones, 55% to 65% of them seen only once. CDR3 size: 14 residues. With 3 bases removed from V and 3 bases from J, the gap between germline ends came to 9 bases. Germline values: CDR1 LNHNV, CDR2 YYDKDF (reference sequence). Treatment indicated: randomized to nivolumab then ipilimumab (arm A) or the reverse (arm B). The clonotype originates from a human donor with melanoma. The chain has TRBV15 and TRBJ2-1; D perhaps matches TRBD2 (5 bases). The source was CD8+ T cells sorted from blood (inferred from file names), collected from a patient given nivolumab and ipilimumab in sequence. The CDR3 DNA is TGTGCCACCAGCAGGGACTTGAACTACAATGAGCAGTTCTTC. Its protein is CATSRDLNYNEQFF.